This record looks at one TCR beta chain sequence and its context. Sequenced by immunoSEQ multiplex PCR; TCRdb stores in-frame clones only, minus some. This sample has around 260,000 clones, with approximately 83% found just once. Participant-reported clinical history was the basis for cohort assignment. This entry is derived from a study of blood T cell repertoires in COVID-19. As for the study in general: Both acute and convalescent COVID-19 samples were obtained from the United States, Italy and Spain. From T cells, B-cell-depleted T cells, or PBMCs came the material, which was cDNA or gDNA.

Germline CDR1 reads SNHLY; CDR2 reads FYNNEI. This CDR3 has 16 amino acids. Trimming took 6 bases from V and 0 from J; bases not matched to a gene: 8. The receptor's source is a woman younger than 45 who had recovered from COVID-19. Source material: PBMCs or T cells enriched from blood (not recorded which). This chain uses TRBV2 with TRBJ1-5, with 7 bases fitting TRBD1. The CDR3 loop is CASREGAGYSNQPQHF. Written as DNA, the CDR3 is TGTGCCAGCAGGGAGGGGGCCGGGTATAGCAATCAGCCCCAGCATTTT.